The 6 T cell receptor beta chains given below trace back to one sample, sequenced in a study of blood T cell repertoires in COVID-19. Sequencing was performed with immunoSEQ multiplex PCR; in TCRdb, only in-frame clones are kept and a portion is missing. The sample contains about 70,000 clones, approximately 83% of which appear only once. The sequencing sample was made of peripheral blood. The receptors originated from a human donor in a cohort sampled during active COVID-19.

The chain recombines TRBV24-1 with TRBJ2-3, with 9 bases lining up with TRBD1. V dropped 4 bases and J dropped 3; count of bases not matched to a gene: 10. In germline, CDR1 is KGHDR, CDR2 SFDVKD. The CDR3 loop spans 17 amino acids. The CDR3 spells CATSDHRRDRETDTQYF. In DNA form, the CDR3 reads TGTGCCACCAGTGACCACCGCCGGGACAGGGAGACAGATACGCAGTATTTT.

V gene TRBV5-6 combines with J gene TRBJ1-2; maybe TRBD1 (6 bases). Trimming took 4 bases from V and 4 from J, leaving 17 bases between them. The CDR3 covers 15 residues. Per the germline V gene, CDR1 is SGHDT and CDR2 is YYEEEE. CDR3 in DNA: TGTGCCAGCAGCAGCCGGACAGAGGATTTCTATGGCTACACCTTC. It specifies CASSSRTEDFYGYTF.

The gene calls are TRBV19 and TRBJ2-5; 8 nucleotides line up with TRBD1. From germline, CDR1 is LNHDA and CDR2 SQIVND (reference sequence). V was clipped by 5 bases and J by 5 bases; unmatched bases: 4. This CDR3 has 13 residues. The CDR3 spells CASSGNRGETQYF. The CDR3 DNA follows: TGTGCCAGTAGTGGAAACAGGGGGGAGACCCAGTACTTC.

V is TRBV19 and J is TRBJ2-7; perhaps TRBD2 as D (5 bases). The CDR3 consists of 15 residues. The germline V gene encodes CDR1 LNHDA and CDR2 SQIVND (reference sequence). The V end lost 5 bases, the J end lost 2 bases, and 16 bases lay between the germline ends. The DNA of the CDR3 is TGTGCCAGTAGTCCGGGATCTCTTATTGCCTACGAGCAGTACTTC. Translated: CASSPGSLIAYEQYF.

This clone has just one count. The chain couples TRBV5-5 to TRBJ1-2, with 9 bases matching TRBD1. Trimming cost V 3 bases and J 7 bases; bases outside gene matches: 7. Germline V CDR1 and CDR2: SGHKS, YYEKEE (reference sequence). The CDR3 spans 14 residues. The CDR3 DNA sequence: TGTGCCAGCAGCTGGAACAGGGGGCAGGGTGGCTACACCTTC. Its translation is CASSWNRGQGGYTF.

V is TRBV9 and J is TRBJ2-2; D not certain. Germline lookup yields CDR1 SGDLS and CDR2 YYNGEE. Trimming cost V 1 base and J 4 bases, with 8 bases left between them. This CDR3 is built from 14 residues. CDR3 loop: CASSVLGSTGELFF. The CDR3 bases are TGTGCCAGCAGCGTATTGGGCAGCACCGGGGAGCTGTTTTTT.